This TCR beta chain derives from a study of cytomegalovirus exposure and HLA in healthy donors. Study-level results: Reportedly, diagnosis of cytomegalovirus status by the classifier showed high specificity and sensitivity. Rarity held for most TCR sequences, but there were some public TCRs that occurred in many donors.

The junction had 9 bases not matched to a gene; V was cut back by 3 bases and J by 10 bases. The CDR3 runs to 17 residues. Germline values: CDR1 MNHEY, CDR2 SMNVEV (reference sequence). At collection, donors were nominally healthy, but unrecorded immune exposures were probable. A multiplex PCR was run with 60 Vbeta primers and 13 Jbeta primers. The protocol was immunoSEQ multiplex PCR, while the TCRdb copy is restricted to in-frame clones and leaves out a portion. The data show about 190,000 clones, approximately 86% seen once. On this clone: What it recognizes is unknown.

Specimen: PBMCs. The TCR comes from a woman aged 18-29 years in good health and CMV-seronegative. This chain links TRBV27 with TRBJ2-1, with TRBD2 matching 16 bases. This CDR3 is CASSFTGLAGGPGEQFF. The CDR3 coding sequence is TGTGCCAGCAGTTTTACGGGACTAGCGGGGGGGCCGGGGGAGCAGTTCTTC.